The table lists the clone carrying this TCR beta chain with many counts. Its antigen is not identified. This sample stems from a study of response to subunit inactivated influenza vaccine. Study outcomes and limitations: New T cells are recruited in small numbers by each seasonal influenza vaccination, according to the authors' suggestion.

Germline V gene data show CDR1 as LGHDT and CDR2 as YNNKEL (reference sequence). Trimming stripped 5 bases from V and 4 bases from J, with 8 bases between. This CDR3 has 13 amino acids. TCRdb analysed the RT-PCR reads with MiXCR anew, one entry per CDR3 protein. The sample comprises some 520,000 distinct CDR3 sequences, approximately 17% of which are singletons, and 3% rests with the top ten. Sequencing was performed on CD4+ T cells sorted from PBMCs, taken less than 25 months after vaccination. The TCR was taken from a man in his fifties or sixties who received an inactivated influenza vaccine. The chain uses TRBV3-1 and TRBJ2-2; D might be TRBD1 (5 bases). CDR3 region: CASSRGGTGELFF. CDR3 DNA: TGTGCCAGCAGCAGGGGTGGCACCGGGGAGCTGTTTTTT.